The 23 T cell receptor beta chains below all came from one sample that was sequenced in a study of blood T cell repertoires in COVID-19. Using immunoSEQ multiplex PCR, the repertoire was profiled, and TCRdb retains in-frame clones only, with some absent. This sample yields under 250,000 clones, of which 70% to 90% are seen a single time; roughly 5% belongs to the top ten. Material for sequencing was peripheral blood. The receptors stem from a man in his fifties with COVID-19, enrolled during active disease.

V is TRBV9 and J is TRBJ2-7, with D possibly matching TRBD2 (6 bases). V lost 0 bases and J 0 bases, leaving 13 bases between the germline ends. This CDR3 region has 16 residues. CDR1 is SGDLS and CDR2 is YYNGEE in the germline V gene. The DNA of the CDR3 is TGTGCCAGCAGCGTAGGGGTCGGGGGACTCTCCTACGAGCAGTACTTC. Its translation is CASSVGVGGLSYEQYF.

The chain joins TRBV28 to TRBJ2-3; D perhaps matches TRBD2 (5 bases). The germline V and J ends were trimmed by 8 bases and 3 bases, with 9 bases remaining between them. This CDR3 is 12 amino acids long. Germline loops: CDR1 MDHEN, CDR2 SYDVKM. CDR3 DNA sequence: TGTGCCAGCGGAGGCGGAACAGATACGCAGTATTTT. Its translation: CASGGGTDTQYF.

This chain joins TRBV28 and TRBJ1-6; weak D call: TRBD1 (6 bases). Trimming took 6 bases from V and 0 from J, leaving 18 bases between them. This CDR3 region has 18 residues. The germline gives CDR1 MDHEN, CDR2 SYDVKM. CDR3 loop: CASSPGGASSSYNSPLHF. As DNA, the CDR3 is TGTGCCAGCAGCCCCGGGGGGGCCTCGAGCTCCTATAATTCACCCCTCCACTTT.

J is TRBJ1-2 and V is TRBV3-1 (or the pseudogene TRBV3-2), with D perhaps TRBD1 (5 bases). The CDR3 loop spans 13 amino acids. The V gene lost 2 bases and the J gene lost 4 bases, with 8 bases spanning the gap. Germline V gives CDR1 LGHDT, CDR2 YNNKEL (reference sequence). CDR3 in amino acids: CASSQRGGYGYTF. The CDR3 coding sequence is TGTGCCAGCAGCCAAAGGGGAGGCTATGGCTACACCTTC.

The chain uses TRBV3-1 (or the pseudogene TRBV3-2) and TRBJ2-7; 11 nucleotides match TRBD1. Germline loops: CDR1 LGHDT, CDR2 YNNKEL (reference sequence). Losses at the gene ends were 3 bases for V and 5 bases for J; bases not matched to a gene: 3. This CDR3 is built from 14 residues. CDR3 in amino acids: CASSHRTGGDEQYF. CDR3 bases: TGTGCCAGCAGCCATAGGACAGGGGGCGACGAGCAGTACTTC.

The chain recombines TRBV7-2 with TRBJ2-7, with 8 bases identical to TRBD1. The CDR3 has 16 residues. The V and J ends lost 4 bases and 2 bases, in that order; junction bases with no gene match: 10. Germline V gene lookup returns CDR1 SGHTA and CDR2 FQGNSA. The CDR3 nucleotides read TGTGCCAGCAGCTCTACCTGGACAGGGTTGACCTACGAGCAGTACTTC. This codes for CASSSTWTGLTYEQYF.

V is TRBV9 and J is TRBJ2-2; 7 bases fit TRBD2. J gave up 7 bases and V 5 bases, and 8 bases lay outside the gene matches. The CDR3 has 14 residues. Germline lookup yields CDR1 SGDLS and CDR2 YYNGEE. The CDR3 nucleotides read TGTGCCAGCAGTTGGGGACTAAATGTCGGGGAGCTGTTTTTT. Protein product: CASSWGLNVGELFF.

This clone was found once. The chain links TRBV27 to TRBJ1-5; D call uncertain. This CDR3 has 13 residues. V was shortened by 6 bases and J by 4 bases, with 10 bases between the two germline ends. Looked up from germline, CDR1 is MNHEY and CDR2 is SMNVEV (reference sequence). In nucleotides, the CDR3 is TGTGCCAGCAGAGAGGTAATAAATCAGCCCCAGCATTTT. Its translation: CASREVINQPQHF.

This chain joins TRBV9 and TRBJ1-1; 11 positions agree with TRBD1. J gave up 4 bases and V 3 bases, and 14 bases lay outside the gene matches. The germline gives CDR1 SGDLS, CDR2 YYNGEE. The CDR3 covers 18 residues. For the CDR3, the DNA is TGTGCCAGCAGCGGTCTCGGGGACAGGGGGTCCGGGGGCACTGAAGCTTTCTTT. Its protein is CASSGLGDRGSGGTEAFF.

This chain uses TRBV4-1 with TRBJ1-5; D ambiguous. Trimming removed 4 bases from V and 2 bases from J, with 18 bases in between. The CDR3 runs to 17 residues. CDR1 and CDR2 (germline): MGHRA, YSYEKL. The CDR3 protein is CASSRGLPGSGNQPQHF. DNA for the CDR3: TGCGCCAGCAGCCGAGGCCTCCCGGGGTCGGGCAATCAGCCCCAGCATTTT.

The chain combines TRBV15 with TRBJ1-4, with 7 bases lining up with TRBD1. The CDR3 is made up of 15 amino acids. V gave up 2 bases and J gave up 6 bases; unmatched junction bases: 6. CDR1 and CDR2 (germline): LNHNV, YYDKDF (reference sequence). This chain's CDR3 is CATSRWGQQDEKLFF. The CDR3 DNA sequence: TGTGCCACCAGCAGATGGGGACAGCAGGATGAAAAACTGTTTTTT. Complete variable domain (other parts from reference TRBV15 and TRBJ1-4): DAMVIQNPRYQVTQFGKPVTLSCSQTLNHNVMYWYQQKSSQAPKLLFHYYDKDFNNEADTPDNFQSRRPNTSFCFLDIRSPGLGDTAMYLCATSRWGQQDEKLFFGSGTQLSVL.

The genes are TRBV5-1 and TRBJ2-1, with a tentative D call TRBD2 (6 bases). V shed 4 bases and J shed 1 base, with 15 bases lying between them. The CDR3 totals 16 residues. The germline CDR1 and CDR2 sequences are SGHRS and YFSETQ. CDR3 in amino acids: CASSPSNGGSYNEQFF. Written as DNA, the CDR3 is TGCGCCAGCAGCCCCAGCAACGGGGGATCCTACAATGAGCAGTTCTTC.

The rearrangement links TRBV11-3 to TRBJ2-3, with 7 bases fitting TRBD2. J was trimmed by 6 bases and V by 0 bases; bases with no gene match: 6. Germline V gene sequence: CDR1 SGHNT, CDR2 YENEEA. This CDR3 contains 15 residues. In DNA form, the CDR3 reads TGTGCCAGCAGCTTAGATGGACTAGATACCGATACGCAGTATTTT. Its protein product is CASSLDGLDTDTQYF.

V gene TRBV30 combines with J gene TRBJ2-5; TRBD2 matches 8 bases. CDR3 length equals 15 residues. V trimming: 7 bases; J trimming: 4 bases; junction bases outside the gene matches: 14. Looked up from germline, CDR1 is GTSNPN and CDR2 is SVGIG (reference sequence). CDR3 coding DNA: TGTGCCTCGGACGGGCGGGGGGCCTATAGAGAGACCCAGTACTTC. This translates into CASDGRGAYRETQYF. Variable domain in full (rest from reference TRBV30 and TRBJ2-5): SQTIHQWPATLVQPVGSPLSLECTVEGTSNPNLYWYRQAAGRGLQLLFYSVGIGQISSEVPQNLSASRPQDRQFILSSKKLLLSDSGFYLCASDGRGAYRETQYFGPGTRLLVL.

The genes are TRBV16 and TRBJ1-1; perhaps TRBD1 as D (5 bases). Germline CDR1 reads KGHSY; CDR2 reads FQNENV. Trimming took 4 bases from V and 5 from J, leaving 17 bases between them. The CDR3 has 15 residues. The CDR3 loop is CASSLYRPGGTEAFF. CDR3 DNA sequence: TGTGCCAGCAGCCTTTACAGACCCGGGGGGACTGAAGCTTTCTTT.

The chain joins TRBV7-6 to TRBJ2-1, with TRBD1 identical over 8 bases. Trimming took 1 base from V and 5 from J; bases not matched to a gene: 7. CDR1 and CDR2 from the germline V gene are SGHVS and FNYEAQ. CDR3 size: 16 residues. The CDR3 bases are TGTGCCAGCAGCTTAGGCTGGACAGGGTCCAACAATGAGCAGTTCTTC. This translates into CASSLGWTGSNNEQFF.

The V and J genes are TRBV6-5 and TRBJ2-7; TRBD1 matches 8 bases. Germline V gene sequence: CDR1 MNHEY, CDR2 SVGAGI. The V and J ends lost 5 bases and 7 bases, in that order; junction bases with no gene match: 13. This CDR3 has 15 residues. CDR3 nucleotides: TGTGCCAGCAGTAGCCGTGATACAGGGGGTCGGGAGCAGTACTTC. As protein: CASSSRDTGGREQYF.

This chain links TRBV19 with TRBJ1-1, with 9 bases fitting TRBD1. This CDR3 region has 15 residues. V lost 6 bases to trimming and J lost 1 base; unmatched junction nucleotides: 6. CDR1 is LNHDA, CDR2 SQIVND, per germline (reference sequence). In nucleotides, the CDR3 is TGTGCCAGTAGCACCCCGGGACAGGGGAACACTGAAGCTTTCTTT. This translates into CASSTPGQGNTEAFF.

The rearrangement joins TRBV10-2 to TRBJ1-6, with D perhaps matching TRBD1 (5 bases). Germline V CDR1 and CDR2: WSHSY, SAAADI. CDR3 length equals 15 residues. Trimming stripped 9 bases from V and 3 bases from J, with 15 bases between. In DNA, the CDR3 is TGCGCCAGTAGGGTCGAAACAGGCTATAATTCACCCCTCCACTTT. This codes for CASRVETGYNSPLHF.

This clone was recorded a few times. CDR3 amino acids: CASSQTGGQPQHF. CDR3 DNA: TGCGCCAGCAGCCAGACAGGGGGTCAGCCCCAGCATTTT. V is TRBV4-3 and J is TRBJ1-5; TRBD1 aligns across 9 bases. Germline V gives CDR1 LGHNA, CDR2 YSLEER. The V and J ends lost 3 bases and 6 bases, in that order; junction bases with no gene match: 0. There are 13 residues in the CDR3.

V and J are TRBV7-9 and TRBJ2-6; D not certain. Between the trimmed V and J ends, which lost 5 bases and 1 base, there was a span of 12 bases. Germline CDR1 reads SEHNR; CDR2 reads FQNEAQ (reference sequence). This CDR3 comprises 16 residues. As DNA, the CDR3 is TGTGCCAGCAGCCCGATCTCGGGTTCTGGGGCCAACGTCCTGACTTTC. Amino acids: CASSPISGSGANVLTF.

This clone was detected a few times. The chain links TRBV3-1 (or the pseudogene TRBV3-2) to TRBJ2-7; TRBD2 aligns across 11 bases. The CDR3 sequence is 16 residues long. The J segment lost 3 bases and the V segment lost 1 base, leaving 5 bases of the junction unmatched. Looked up from germline, CDR1 is LGHDT and CDR2 is YNNKEL (reference sequence). CDR3 residues: CASSQVGGTSGYEQYF. The CDR3 DNA sequence: TGTGCCAGCAGCCAAGTGGGTGGGACTAGCGGCTACGAGCAGTACTTC.

This chain links TRBV9 with TRBJ1-4; tentatively, D is TRBD1 (5 bases). The CDR3 length is 17 residues. Per the germline V gene, CDR1 is SGDLS and CDR2 is YYNGEE. Trimming removed 0 bases from V and 4 bases from J, with 16 bases in between. The CDR3 DNA is TGTGCCAGCAGCGTAGGTGGCAGAGCGGGGGATAATGAAAAACTGTTTTTT. It is translated as CASSVGGRAGDNEKLFF.